Each of the 12 T cell receptor delta chains below was sequenced from the same sample in a study of γδ T cells in repeated Plasmodium falciparum infection. Vgamma9/Vdelta2+ and Vdelta2-negative gammadelta T cells were flow-sorted from PBMC for bulk sequencing. TCRdb re-called clones from the multiplex PCR reads via CATT. The sample yields 45,000 to 60,000 delta-chain clones, roughly 2% seen once. The sequenced sample was gamma-delta T cells from blood. These receptors originate from a pool of human donors (malaria-infected and uninfected, not separated).

About this clone itself: The protein TCRdb gives is from a much larger clone and does not agree with this DNA's translation at residue 13, likely a read error; the protein shown here comes from the DNA. The V gene is TRDV2, the J gene TRDJ1; TRDD3 aligns across 8 bases. Here the J gene came from matching the DNA to germline, since TCRdb omits it. From germline, CDR1 is GEAIGNYY and CDR2 EKD. CDR3 length: 16 amino acids. The CDR3 DNA sequence: TGTGCCTGTGAAGGGCTTGGGGGATTAAATGGCGATGAACTCATCTTT. This gives the protein CACEGLGGLNGDELIF.

This clone was recorded many times. TCRdb records a much larger clone's protein for this DNA, with a difference at residue 13 that likely arises from a read error; the protein given is the translation of the DNA. The chain combines TRDV1 with TRDJ1; 7 bases agree with TRDD3. TCRdb carries no J gene annotation; the J gene was assigned here by matching the DNA with germline. The germline V gene has CDR1 TSWWSYY and CDR2 QGS. This CDR3 spans 19 amino acids. J gave up 4 bases and V 1 base, and 18 bases lay outside the gene matches. The CDR3 region is CALGEHIYVRWGSVDKLIF. The CDR3 DNA follows: TGTGCTCTTGGGGAACACATCTACGTGAGGTGGGGGAGTGTCGATAAACTCATCTTT.

This clone was recorded at least ten times. V usage is TRDV1 and J usage is TRDJ3; 12 bases agree with TRDD3. The J gene is absent in TCRdb and was assigned here via DNA matching to germline. Germline V gives CDR1 TSWWSYY, CDR2 QGS. The junction had 15 bases not matched to a gene; V was cut back by 4 bases and J by 2 bases. The CDR3 runs 22 residues. Written as DNA, the CDR3 is TGTGCTCTTGGGGTATTCCCGTACTGGGGGATACTGGGACCCTGGGACACCCGACAGATGTTTTTC. Protein product: CALGVFPYWGILGPWDTRQMFF.

This clone was counted only a few times. The protein held in TCRdb is that of a much larger clone and does not match this DNA's translation at residue 16, likely because of a read error; the protein shown is translated from the DNA. No J gene was assigned, while the V gene was called as TRDV2; the D call in the table, TRDD3, was not verified against the DNA. Per germline, CDR1 GEAIGNYY and CDR2 EKD. The CDR3 has 17 residues. CDR3 region: CACDQLIPEVDTSKLTF. CDR3 coding DNA: TGTGCCTGTGACCAATTAATTCCAGAGGTGGATACATCGAAACTCACCTTT.

In regard to this clone: A far larger clone is one base from this, pointing to a likely read error. Other DNA sequences in this sample translate to the same CDR3. The DNA for the CDR3 is TGTGCCTGTGACACTCTAATACAAAGGACCGATAAACTCATCTTT. Protein product: CACDTLIQRTDKLIF. The chain uses TRDV2 and TRDJ1; D unresolved. The J gene, missing from TCRdb, was assigned here through DNA to germline matching. Trimming shortened V by 1 base and J by 2 bases, and 13 bases separated the two germline ends. The CDR3 contains 15 residues. CDR1 is GEAIGNYY and CDR2 is EKD in the germline V gene.

This clone appeared many times. The protein recorded in TCRdb matches a much larger clone and deviates from this DNA's translation at residue 4, suggesting a read error; the protein here is obtained by translating the DNA. This chain uses TRDV2 with TRDJ3, with TRDD3 matching 7 bases. TCRdb leaves out the J gene; it was filled in here by matching the DNA to germline. This CDR3 contains 17 residues. Germline V gene data show CDR1 as GEAIGNYY and CDR2 as EKD. The trim removed 5 bases at V and 2 bases at J, leaving 8 bases unmatched. The CDR3 region is CACGGYWGAWDTRQMFF. The CDR3 DNA sequence: TGTGCCTGTGGCGGGTACTGGGGAGCCTGGGACACCCGACAGATGTTTTTC.

The table lists this clone with many counts. This is likely an artifact of a read error, given a far larger clone one base away. Other DNA sequences within the sample encode an identical CDR3. V and J are TRDV3 and TRDJ2; 9 bases align to TRDD3. The CDR3 sequence is 14 residues long. Per the germline V gene, CDR1 is TVYSNPD and CDR2 is GDNSRS (reference sequence). The DNA of the CDR3 is TGCGCCTCCTCTGGGGGATGCTTGACAGCACAACTCTTCTTT. Amino acid sequence: CASSGGCLTAQLFF. Filled out from reference TRDV3 and TRDJ2, the complete variable domain reads CDKVTQSSPDQTVASGSEVVLLCTYDTVYSNPDLFWYRIRPDYSFQFVFYGDNSRSEGADFTQGRFSVKHILTQKAFHLVISPVRTEDSATYYCASSGGCLTAQLFFGKGTQLIVEP.

In this sample, this clone turned up a few times. The amino acid sequence in TCRdb belongs to a much larger clone and departs from this DNA's translation at residue 12, likely a sequencing read error; the sequence shown is translated from the DNA. The chain links TRDV2 to TRDJ3; possibly TRDD3 for D (6 bases). TCRdb is silent on the J gene; assignment here came from matching the DNA to germline. V was pared by 0 bases and J by 2 bases, with 19 bases between. Looked up from germline, CDR1 is GEAIGNYY and CDR2 is EKD. CDR3 length: 20 residues. This CDR3 is CACDTVGGAQSAWDTRQMFF. As DNA, the CDR3 is TGTGCCTGTGACACCGTGGGGGGGGCCCAATCGGCCTGGGACACCCGACAGATGTTTTTC.

This clone was recorded a few times. With only one base between it and a far larger clone, this is likely a read error. Different DNA sequences within this sample yield the same CDR3. The chain recombines TRDV3 with TRDJ1, with 8 positions matching TRDD2. The J gene, not given by TCRdb, was assigned here from a germline match of the nucleotide sequence. The CDR3 totals 12 residues. Germline V CDR1 and CDR2: TVYSNPD, GDNSRS (reference sequence). The CDR3 nucleotides are TGCGCCTTCCTAGCCCTGGCCCATAAACTCATCTTT. This encodes CAFLALAHKLIF.

This clone came up a few times. This may stem from a read error, because a much larger clone lies one nucleotide away. The chain uses TRDV1 and TRDJ1, with D perhaps matching TRDD2 (8 bases). Germline values: CDR1 TSWWSYY, CDR2 QGS. There are 25 residues in the CDR3. The CDR3 DNA follows: TGTGCTATTGGGGAACTAAACAAGTCTTCCTACGTCGGGATACTTCAAGACACGTACACCGATAAACTCATCTTT. Amino acid sequence: CAIGELNKSSYVGILQDTYTDKLIF.

As concerns this clone: TCRdb lists the protein of a much larger clone for this DNA, which differs at residue 18, so this is likely a read error; the protein given here is translated from the DNA itself. The genes are TRDV1 and TRDJ1; 8 bases line up with TRDD3. The J gene, not given by TCRdb, was assigned here from a germline match of the nucleotide sequence. Germline CDR1 reads TSWWSYY; CDR2 reads QGS. CDR3 size: 21 residues. The CDR3 reads CALGKVLLWWGIPFYTDRLIF. In DNA, the CDR3 is TGTGCTCTTGGGAAGGTTCTACTTTGGTGGGGGATCCCTTTCTACACCGATAGACTCATCTTT.

In this sample, this clone turned up many times. The protein TCRdb lists belongs to a much larger clone and differs from this DNA's translation at residue 11, which points to a read error; the protein shown is made from the DNA. The chain is built from TRDV2 and TRDJ1; D call uncertain. Here the J gene came from matching the DNA to germline, since TCRdb omits it. The germline V gene encodes CDR1 GEAIGNYY and CDR2 EKD. V lost 1 base to trimming and J lost 7 bases, with 18 bases between them. The CDR3 spans 15 residues. CDR3 region: CACDTLLGGSGKLIF. The CDR3 DNA reads TGTGCCTGTGACACACTTTTGGGAGGAAGCGGTAAACTCATCTTT.